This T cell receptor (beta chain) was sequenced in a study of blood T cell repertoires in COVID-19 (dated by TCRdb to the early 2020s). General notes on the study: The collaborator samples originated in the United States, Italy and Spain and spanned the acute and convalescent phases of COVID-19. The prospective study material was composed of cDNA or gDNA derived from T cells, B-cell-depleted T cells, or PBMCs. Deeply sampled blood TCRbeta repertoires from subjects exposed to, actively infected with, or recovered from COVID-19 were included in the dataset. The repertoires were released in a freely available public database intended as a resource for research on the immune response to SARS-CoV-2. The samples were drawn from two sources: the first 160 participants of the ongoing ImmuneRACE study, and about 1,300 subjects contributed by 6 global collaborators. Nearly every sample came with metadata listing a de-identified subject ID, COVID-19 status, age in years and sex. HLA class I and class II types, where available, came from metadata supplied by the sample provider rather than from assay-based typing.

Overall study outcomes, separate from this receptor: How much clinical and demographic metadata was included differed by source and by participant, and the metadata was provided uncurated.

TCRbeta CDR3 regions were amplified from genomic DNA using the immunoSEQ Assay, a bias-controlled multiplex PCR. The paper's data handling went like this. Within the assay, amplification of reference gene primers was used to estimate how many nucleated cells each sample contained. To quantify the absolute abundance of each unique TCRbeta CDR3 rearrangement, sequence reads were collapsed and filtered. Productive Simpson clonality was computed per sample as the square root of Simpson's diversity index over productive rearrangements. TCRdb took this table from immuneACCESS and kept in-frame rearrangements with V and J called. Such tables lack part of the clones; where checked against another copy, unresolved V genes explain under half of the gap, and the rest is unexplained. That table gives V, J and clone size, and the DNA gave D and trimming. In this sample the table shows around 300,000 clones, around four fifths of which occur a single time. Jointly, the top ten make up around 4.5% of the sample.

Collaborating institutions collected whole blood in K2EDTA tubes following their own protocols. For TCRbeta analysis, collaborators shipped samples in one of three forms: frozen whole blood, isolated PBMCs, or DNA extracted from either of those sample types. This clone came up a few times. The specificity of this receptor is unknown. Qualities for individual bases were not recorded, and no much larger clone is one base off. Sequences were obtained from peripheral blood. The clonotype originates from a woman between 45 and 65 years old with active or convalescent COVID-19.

The DNA sequence is as follows: TGTGCCAGCAGTTTAGACGGGTCTAACTATCAGCCCCAGCATTTT. It codes for CASSLDGSNYQPQHF. The chain links TRBV28 with TRBJ1-5; confidence is insufficient to name the D gene. Its CDR3 holds 15 amino acids, cysteine through phenylalanine. The kept DNA is CDR3 alone, 45 bases in frame from the first base. V lost 2 bases and J lost 5 bases; the stretch between them is 13 bases long. CDR1 and CDR2 were assigned from the germline V gene as MDHEN and SYDVKM.